A single sample is the source of the 30 T cell receptor beta chains below, sequenced in a study of graft-versus-host responses after intestinal transplantation. Assay: immunoSEQ multiplex PCR; the TCRdb copy retains only in-frame clones and omits some. This sample yields about 97,000 clones, of which 90% to 95% are seen a single time; 0.15% to 0.2% belongs to the top ten. No antigen is known for these receptors. The sequences come from unstimulated CD4+ T cells sorted from spleen or lymph node cells, collected before transplant. The receptors originated from a human donor who was the organ donor for an intestinal transplant.

The genes are TRBV4-2 and TRBJ2-3; 8 nucleotides agree with TRBD1. This CDR3 region has 14 residues. The V and J ends lost 0 bases and 11 bases, in that order; junction bases with no gene match: 7. The germline gives CDR1 LGHNA, CDR2 YNFKEQ. Here the CDR3 DNA reads TGTGCCAGCAGCCAAGATACTTCAGGGGGCGGGCAGTATTTT. Amino acids: CASSQDTSGGGQYF.

The V gene is TRBV5-1, the J gene TRBJ2-6; TRBD2 might be the D (6 bases). The CDR3 spans 16 residues. V was clipped by 4 bases and J by 0 bases, with 11 bases between them. CDR1 is SGHRS and CDR2 is YFSETQ in the germline V gene. The CDR3 region has the DNA TGCGCCAGCAGCGTACTCGGGAGCTCTGGGGCCAACGTCCTGACTTTC. This gives the protein CASSVLGSSGANVLTF. Looking up the rest from reference TRBV5-1 and TRBJ2-6 gives the full variable domain: KAGVTQTPRYLIKTRGQQVTLSCSPISGHRSVSWYQQTPGQGLQFLFEYFSETQRNKGNFPGRFSGRQFSNSRSEMNVSTLELGDSALYLCASSVLGSSGANVLTFGAGSRLTVL.

This rearrangement joins TRBV6-6 to TRBJ1-1; 8 positions match TRBD1. This CDR3 contains 15 residues. The junction had 1 base not matched to a gene; V was cut back by 0 bases and J by 1 base. Germline V lookup: CDR1 MNHNY, CDR2 SVGAGI (reference sequence). The CDR3 loop is CASSYSGQGNTEAFF. CDR3 in DNA: TGTGCCAGCAGTTACTCAGGACAGGGGAACACTGAAGCTTTCTTT.

The V and J genes are TRBV4-1 and TRBJ2-6; D is possibly TRBD2 (5 bases). The germline V and J ends were trimmed by 7 bases and 2 bases, with 24 bases remaining between them. In germline, CDR1 is MGHRA, CDR2 YSYEKL. The CDR3 totals 19 residues. This CDR3 reads CASKGLDLPKRAGANVLTF. CDR3 sequence (DNA): TGCGCCAGCAAGGGATTGGACCTGCCAAAGAGGGCTGGGGCCAACGTCCTGACTTTC.

The rearrangement uses TRBV28 and TRBJ1-2; 7 positions match TRBD1. This CDR3 spans 17 amino acids. Trimming cost V 5 bases and J 4 bases; bases outside gene matches: 16. Germline V lookup: CDR1 MDHEN, CDR2 SYDVKM. The CDR3, as DNA: TGTGCCAGCAGTACAAGCACCCTACGAGGGGGCCTCTATGGCTACACCTTC. It codes for CASSTSTLRGGLYGYTF.

This clone was seen a handful of times. The CDR3 protein is CASTNGYEQYF. The DNA of the CDR3 is TGTGCCAGCACCAACGGGTACGAGCAGTACTTC. The chain has TRBV6-6 and TRBJ2-7; D is undetermined. Between the trimmed V and J ends, which lost 7 bases and 4 bases, there was a span of 8 bases. This CDR3 has 11 residues. Germline CDR1 is MNHNY and CDR2 is SVGAGI (reference sequence).

The CDR3 DNA reads as TGTGCCAGCAGTTCACACCAGGGGACTGGCGGGGGTACTCAGCCCCAGCATTTT. Protein: CASSSHQGTGGGTQPQHF. This sequence joins TRBV28 and TRBJ1-5, with D possibly being TRBD1 (6 bases). V shed 4 bases and J shed 6 bases, with 25 bases lying between them. The CDR3 is made up of 18 amino acids. The germline V gene encodes CDR1 MDHEN and CDR2 SYDVKM.

This chain uses TRBV4-2 with TRBJ1-5; D unclear. V gave up 1 base and J gave up 5 bases, with 12 bases separating them. The CDR3 runs to 15 residues. In germline, CDR1 is LGHNA, CDR2 YNFKEQ. This chain's CDR3 is CASSQGRRLDQPQHF. In nucleotides, the CDR3 is TGTGCCAGCAGCCAAGGGCGGCGGCTGGATCAGCCCCAGCATTTT.

The chain employs TRBV4-1 and TRBJ2-5; no reliable D call. The germline CDR1 and CDR2 sequences are MGHRA and YSYEKL. V lost 0 bases and J 5 bases, leaving 10 bases between the germline ends. The CDR3 loop spans 14 amino acids. The CDR3 DNA follows: TGCGCCAGCAGCCAAGAGTTCTATCTGGAGACCCAGTACTTC. It yields the protein CASSQEFYLETQYF.

The V call is TRBV6-5, the J call TRBJ1-5; 10 nucleotides match TRBD1. The CDR3 contains 15 residues. J gave up 4 bases and V 6 bases, and 6 bases lay outside the gene matches. CDR1 is MNHEY, CDR2 SVGAGI, per germline. The CDR3 region is CASRRDRGGNQPQHF. The CDR3 DNA reads TGTGCCAGCAGACGGGACAGGGGAGGAAATCAGCCCCAGCATTTT.

The genes are TRBV6-4 and TRBJ1-3; D may be TRBD1 (6 bases). The CDR3 contains 13 residues. Per germline, CDR1 MRHNA and CDR2 SNTAGT. V lost 6 bases, J lost 4 bases, and 10 bases lay in between. As DNA, the CDR3 is TGTGCCAGCAGAACAGGGTTCGGAAACACCATATATTTT. Its translation: CASRTGFGNTIYF.

The chain has TRBV7-2 and TRBJ1-6; 11 bases agree with TRBD1. The CDR3 is 18 residues long. V dropped 7 bases and J dropped 1; count of bases not matched to a gene: 9. Germline CDR1 is SGHTA and CDR2 is FQGNSA. CDR3 bases: TGTGCCAGCACCGAATTCGGACAGGGGGCTTCCTATAATTCACCCCTCCACTTT. Protein product: CASTEFGQGASYNSPLHF.

CDR3 residues: CASSQDWAYSQPQHF. The CDR3, as DNA: TGCGCCAGCAGCCAAGATTGGGCTTACAGTCAGCCCCAGCATTTT. The chain combines TRBV4-1 with TRBJ1-5; D remains ambiguous. From germline, CDR1 is MGHRA and CDR2 YSYEKL. The CDR3 runs 15 residues. The germline V and J ends were trimmed by 0 bases and 6 bases, with 12 bases remaining between them.

J is TRBJ2-2 and V is TRBV19; 7 nucleotides agree with TRBD1. V shed 5 bases, J shed 6 bases, and the junction held 3 bases outside the gene matches. Germline V gene sequence: CDR1 LNHDA, CDR2 SQIVND (reference sequence). This CDR3 is built from 13 residues. CDR3 in amino acids: CASSFTGAGELFF. Written as DNA, the CDR3 is TGTGCCAGTAGTTTTACAGGGGCCGGGGAGCTGTTTTTT.

The chain combines TRBV19 with TRBJ2-5, with D unresolved. Looked up from germline, CDR1 is LNHDA and CDR2 is SQIVND (reference sequence). This CDR3 region has 11 residues. Trimming left V 5 bases short and J 2 bases short, with 3 bases between. The CDR3 here is CASSVQETQYF. The CDR3 DNA is TGTGCCAGTAGTGTACAAGAGACCCAGTACTTC. Using reference TRBV19 and TRBJ2-5 for the parts outside the CDR3, the full variable domain is DGGITQSPKYLFRKEGQNVTLSCEQNLNHDAMYWYRQDPGQGLRLIYYSQIVNDFQKGDIAEGYSVSREKKESFPLTVTSAQKNPTAFYLCASSVQETQYFGPGTRLLVL.

The chain has TRBV18 and TRBJ2-7; 8 nucleotides align to TRBD1. Looked up from germline, CDR1 is KGHSH and CDR2 is LQKENI. With V trimmed by 3 bases and J by 5 bases, 6 bases remained unmatched. The CDR3 contains 14 residues. CDR3 amino acids: CASSPDRARDEQYF. The CDR3, as DNA: TGTGCCAGCTCACCGGACAGGGCCCGGGACGAGCAGTACTTC.

The rearrangement links TRBV6-1 to TRBJ1-1, with D maybe TRBD1 (5 bases). The V and J ends lost 7 bases and 6 bases respectively, with 15 bases between them. Germline V gene data show CDR1 as MNHNS and CDR2 as SASEGT. CDR3 length: 13 residues. The CDR3 nucleotides are TGTGCCAGCATAAAGGGGCGGTGGGCTGAAGCTTTCTTT. Protein: CASIKGRWAEAFF.

This chain links TRBV6-5 with TRBJ2-1, with D possibly matching TRBD1 (5 bases). Germline CDR1 MNHEY, CDR2 SVGAGI. V shed 5 bases and J shed 0 bases, with 11 bases lying between them. The CDR3 has 15 amino acids. The CDR3 sequence is CASSTRVGSYNEQFF. The CDR3 region has the DNA TGTGCCAGCAGTACCAGGGTAGGCTCCTACAATGAGCAGTTCTTC.

This clone appeared a single time. The chain joins TRBV19 to TRBJ2-7; D is possibly TRBD2 (6 bases). The CDR3 is 12 residues long. V dropped 5 bases and J dropped 2 bases, with 7 bases sitting between them. CDR1 is LNHDA and CDR2 is SQIVND in the germline V gene (reference sequence). The CDR3 spells CASSRTTYEQYF. CDR3 nucleotide sequence: TGTGCCAGTAGTCGGACTACCTACGAGCAGTACTTC.

The chain has TRBV9 and TRBJ2-4, with 7 bases aligning to TRBD1. The CDR3 is 12 residues long. Germline loops: CDR1 SGDLS, CDR2 YYNGEE. Trimming took 4 bases from V and 8 from J; bases not matched to a gene: 3. The CDR3 sequence is CASSPQGDIQYF. CDR3 DNA: TGTGCCAGCAGCCCCCAGGGGGACATTCAGTACTTC.

The chain recombines TRBV9 with TRBJ2-1; 8 bases match TRBD1. The CDR3 is made up of 15 amino acids. From germline, CDR1 is SGDLS and CDR2 YYNGEE. Losses at the gene ends were 2 bases for V and 5 bases for J; bases not matched to a gene: 6. The CDR3 DNA is TGTGCCAGCAGCGTCCAGGGGGCTAAGGACAATGAGCAGTTCTTC. It yields the protein CASSVQGAKDNEQFF.

The rearrangement joins TRBV7-3 to TRBJ2-7, with D possibly matching TRBD2 (5 bases). Trimming took off 1 base at V and 6 bases at J, with 16 bases between the two ends. This CDR3 has 15 residues. In germline, CDR1 is SGHTA, CDR2 FQGTGA. In DNA, the CDR3 is TGTGCCAGCAGCTTAATTGCGGGCCCCGCCAGCGAGCAGTACTTC. Translating gives CASSLIAGPASEQYF.

This chain connects TRBV4-3 to TRBJ2-7; D perhaps matches TRBD2 (6 bases). Germline values: CDR1 LGHNA, CDR2 YSLEER. CDR3 length equals 14 residues. Trimming shortened V by 1 base and J by 4 bases, and 11 bases separated the two germline ends. Written as DNA, the CDR3 is TGCGCCAGCAGCCAAGGCCTAGGAGGGTACGAGCAGTACTTC. It specifies CASSQGLGGYEQYF.

The chain combines TRBV19 with TRBJ1-1, with 10 bases identical to TRBD1. V was pared by 2 bases and J by 4 bases, with 7 bases of the junction left unmatched. Germline CDR1 reads LNHDA; CDR2 reads SQIVND (reference sequence). The CDR3 totals 16 residues. In DNA, the CDR3 is TGTGCCAGTAGTATACCTACCGGGACAGGGGTCACTGAAGCTTTCTTT. Protein sequence: CASSIPTGTGVTEAFF.

The rearrangement joins TRBV28 to TRBJ2-7; 7 positions match TRBD1. After removal of 6 bases from V and 1 base from J, the junction contained 9 bases not matched to a gene. This CDR3 has 15 amino acids. Germline loops: CDR1 MDHEN, CDR2 SYDVKM. The chain's CDR3 is CASRPSGTVSYEQYF. The CDR3 DNA reads TGTGCCAGCAGACCGTCCGGGACAGTTTCCTACGAGCAGTACTTC.

This chain uses TRBV11-2 with TRBJ1-4; 9 bases match TRBD1. J was trimmed by 2 bases and V by 2 bases; bases with no gene match: 6. The CDR3 loop spans 17 amino acids. Germline V gene lookup returns CDR1 SGHAT and CDR2 FQNNGV. The CDR3 protein is CASSLRDRELTNEKLFF. DNA for the CDR3: TGTGCCAGCAGCTTAAGGGACAGGGAGCTCACTAATGAAAAACTGTTTTTT.

The chain links TRBV6-6 to TRBJ1-5; D ambiguous. CDR1 and CDR2 (germline): MNHNY, SVGAGI (reference sequence). The germline V and J ends were trimmed by 6 bases and 11 bases, with 11 bases remaining between them. The CDR3 totals 11 residues. The CDR3 nucleotides read TGTGCCAGCAGCCGGGGTGAGGCCCAGCATTTT. It codes for CASSRGEAQHF.

The chain joins TRBV4-2 to TRBJ2-5; TRBD1 matches 10 bases. V lost 1 base, J lost 4 bases, and 3 bases stayed unmatched. Germline V gene sequence: CDR1 LGHNA, CDR2 YNFKEQ. The CDR3 is made up of 15 amino acids. The CDR3 sequence is CASSQGDRGAETQYF. For the CDR3, the DNA is TGTGCCAGCAGCCAAGGGGACAGGGGAGCAGAGACCCAGTACTTC.

The rearrangement joins TRBV27 to TRBJ2-7; D is possibly TRBD1 (6 bases). Germline V gene lookup returns CDR1 MNHEY and CDR2 SMNVEV (reference sequence). Trimming took 2 bases from V and 5 from J, leaving 10 bases between them. The CDR3 has 13 residues. CDR3 protein: CASSLRQGNEQYF. The CDR3, as DNA: TGTGCCAGCAGTTTACGGCAGGGGAACGAGCAGTACTTC.

This rearrangement joins TRBV7-9 to TRBJ2-7; D uncertain. The germline V and J ends were trimmed by 1 base and 0 bases, with 10 bases remaining between them. This CDR3 is 15 amino acids long. In germline, CDR1 is SEHNR, CDR2 FQNEAQ (reference sequence). This CDR3 reads CASSLDRVSSYEQYF. The CDR3 DNA reads as TGTGCCAGCAGCTTAGACAGAGTCAGCTCCTACGAGCAGTACTTC.